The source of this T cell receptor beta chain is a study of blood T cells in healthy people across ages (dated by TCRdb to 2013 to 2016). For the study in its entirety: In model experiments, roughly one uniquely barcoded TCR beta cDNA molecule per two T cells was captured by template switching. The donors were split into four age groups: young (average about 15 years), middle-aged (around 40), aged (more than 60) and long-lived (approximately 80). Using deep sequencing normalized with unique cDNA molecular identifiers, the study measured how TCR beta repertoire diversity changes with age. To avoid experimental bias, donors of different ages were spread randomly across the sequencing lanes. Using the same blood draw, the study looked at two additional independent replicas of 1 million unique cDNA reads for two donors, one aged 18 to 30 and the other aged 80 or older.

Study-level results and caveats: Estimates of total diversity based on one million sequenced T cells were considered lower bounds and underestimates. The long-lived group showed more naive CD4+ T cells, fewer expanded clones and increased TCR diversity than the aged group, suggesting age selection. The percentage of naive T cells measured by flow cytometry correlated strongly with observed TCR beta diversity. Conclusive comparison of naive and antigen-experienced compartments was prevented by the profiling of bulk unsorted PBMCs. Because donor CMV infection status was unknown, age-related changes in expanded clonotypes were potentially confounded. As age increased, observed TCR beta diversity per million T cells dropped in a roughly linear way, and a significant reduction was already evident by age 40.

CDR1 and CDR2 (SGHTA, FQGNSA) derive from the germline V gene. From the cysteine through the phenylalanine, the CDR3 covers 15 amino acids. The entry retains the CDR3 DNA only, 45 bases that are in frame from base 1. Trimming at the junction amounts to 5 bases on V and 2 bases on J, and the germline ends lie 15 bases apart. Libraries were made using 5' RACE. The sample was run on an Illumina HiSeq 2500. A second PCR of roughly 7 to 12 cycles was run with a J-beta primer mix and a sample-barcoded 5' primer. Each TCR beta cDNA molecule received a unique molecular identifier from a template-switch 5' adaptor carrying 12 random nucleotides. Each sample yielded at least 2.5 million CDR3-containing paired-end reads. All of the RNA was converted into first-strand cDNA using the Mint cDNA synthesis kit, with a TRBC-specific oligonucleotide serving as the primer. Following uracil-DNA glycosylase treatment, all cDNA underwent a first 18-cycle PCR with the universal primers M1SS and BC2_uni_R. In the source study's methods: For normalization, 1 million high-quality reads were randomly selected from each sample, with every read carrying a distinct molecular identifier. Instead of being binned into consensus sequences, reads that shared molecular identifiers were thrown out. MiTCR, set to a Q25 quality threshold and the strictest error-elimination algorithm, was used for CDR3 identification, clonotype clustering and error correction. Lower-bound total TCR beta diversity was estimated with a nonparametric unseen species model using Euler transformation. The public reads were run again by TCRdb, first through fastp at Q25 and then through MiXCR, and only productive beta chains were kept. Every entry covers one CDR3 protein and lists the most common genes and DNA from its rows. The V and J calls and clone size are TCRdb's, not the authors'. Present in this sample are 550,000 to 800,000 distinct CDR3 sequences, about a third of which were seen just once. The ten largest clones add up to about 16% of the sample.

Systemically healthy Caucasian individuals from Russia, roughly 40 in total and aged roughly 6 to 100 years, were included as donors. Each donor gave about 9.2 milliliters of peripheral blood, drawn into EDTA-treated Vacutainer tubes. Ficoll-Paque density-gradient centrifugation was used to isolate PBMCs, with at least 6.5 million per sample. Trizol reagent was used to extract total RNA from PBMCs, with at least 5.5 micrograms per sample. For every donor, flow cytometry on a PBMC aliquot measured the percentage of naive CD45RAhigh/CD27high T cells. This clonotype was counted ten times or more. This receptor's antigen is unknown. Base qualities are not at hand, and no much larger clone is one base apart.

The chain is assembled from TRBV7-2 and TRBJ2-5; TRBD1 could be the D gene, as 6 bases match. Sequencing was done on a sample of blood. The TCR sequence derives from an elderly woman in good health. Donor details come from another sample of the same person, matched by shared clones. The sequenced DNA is TGTGCCAGCAGCCGGGGCAGGGGAACGCAAGAGACCCAGTACTTC. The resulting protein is CASSRGRGTQETQYF.